What follows describes a single T cell receptor (beta chain). Its antigen specificity is not known. Base qualities are not at hand, and no much larger clone is one base apart. The same CDR3 can be traced to other DNA sequences in this sample. This entry is derived from a study of blood T cell repertoires in COVID-19 (dated by TCRdb to the early 2020s). The study in broad terms: Samples from collaborators originated in the United States, Italy and Spain and spanned both the acute and convalescent phases of COVID-19. The material from the prospective study consisted of cDNA or gDNA derived from T cells, B-cell-depleted T cells, or PBMCs. The samples were drawn from two sources: the first 160 participants of the ongoing ImmuneRACE study, and 1,000 to 1,500 subjects contributed by 6 global collaborators. Where available, HLA class I and class II types were obtained from metadata supplied by the sample provider rather than from assay-based typing. Nearly every sample came with metadata listing a de-identified subject ID, COVID-19 status, age in years and sex. The dataset comprised deeply sampled blood TCRbeta repertoires from subjects exposed to, actively infected with, or recovered from COVID-19. The repertoires were made available in a free public database intended to serve as a resource for research on the immune response to SARS-CoV-2.

TCRbeta CDR3 regions were amplified from genomic DNA using the immunoSEQ Assay, a bias-controlled multiplex PCR. Per the original workflow: Nucleated cell counts per sample were estimated from amplification of reference gene primers within the assay. Sequence reads were collapsed and filtered to measure the absolute abundance of every unique TCRbeta CDR3 rearrangement. Productive Simpson clonality was computed per sample as the square root of Simpson's diversity index over productive rearrangements. TCRdb stores this immuneACCESS table with in-frame sequences only. Part of the clones is absent; in the studies checked, under half of the shortfall reflects unresolved V genes, and no reason is known for the rest. V, J and clone size are those of that table, while D and trimming were read from the DNA. This sample has 250,000 to 300,000 clones in its table, and around 90% of those were observed once. Less than 2% of the sample rests with the top ten.

Trimming accounts for 1 base at V and 7 bases at J, while the number of junction bases matched to no gene is 2. As encoded in the germline V gene (reference sequence), CDR1 is SGHNT while CDR2 is YYREEE. The CDR3 numbers 14 residues from cysteine through phenylalanine. Only CDR3 DNA is held: 42 bases, read in frame from base 1. Enrolling through a virtual design, the prospective study's participants ranged in age from about 18 to 100 years and lived across roughly 24 United States geographic areas. Cohort assignment in the prospective study relied on participant-reported clinical history from a screening survey and a study questionnaire. Recovered participants in ImmuneRACE Cohort 3 were defined by two consecutive negative NP/OP PCR tests, clearance by a healthcare professional, or resolution of symptoms. In the prospective study, whole blood, serum and a nasopharyngeal or oropharyngeal swab were collected from each participant by mobile phlebotomists. Over an approximately two-month period, participants in the prospective study had the option of providing additional blood draws and questionnaires. Blood samples from the prospective study were shipped frozen or at room temperature prior to DNA extraction.

The study at large found these results: The quantity of clinical and demographic metadata differed by source and by participant and was supplied without curation.

This clonotype was sampled from a woman between 40 and 50 years old who had recovered from COVID-19. The chain employs TRBV5-4 and TRBJ1-6, with 7 bases aligning to TRBD1. Sequenced input: PBMCs or T cells enriched from blood (not recorded which). The DNA is as follows: TGTGCCAGCAGCTTGCAGGGGGACAATTCACCCCTCCACTTT. It translates as CASSLQGDNSPLHF.